This T cell receptor beta chain emerged from a study of metastatic and nonmetastatic thyroid tumors. This clone was counted at least ten times. Other DNA sequences in this specimen translate into the identical CDR3. TCRdb re-called the PCR reads via MiXCR. Among 20,000 to 30,000 clones listed, 13% were seen once. Germline loops: CDR1 LNHDA, CDR2 SQIVND (reference sequence). This CDR3 comprises 12 residues. Trimming took 6 bases from V and 11 from J; bases not matched to a gene: 7. Ahead of thyroid surgery, no patient had received treatment of any kind. What was sequenced was blood. V gene TRBV19 combines with J gene TRBJ1-5, with 7 bases identical to TRBD1. The clonotype comes from a female donor with papillary thyroid cancer or a benign thyroid nodule (not recorded which). Some clones in this sample may be carry-over from other donors' samples. Here the CDR3 DNA reads TGTGCCAGTAGCCCGACAGGGCGGACCCAGCATTTT. Translation: CASSPTGRTQHF. The full variable domain, completed using reference TRBV19 and TRBJ1-5, is DGGITQSPKYLFRKEGQNVTLSCEQNLNHDAMYWYRQDPGQGLRLIYYSQIVNDFQKGDIAEGYSVSREKKESFPLTVTSAQKNPTAFYLCASSPTGRTQHFGDGTRLSIL.